Shown below are 32 T cell receptor beta chains from a single sample sequenced in a study of patients and donors after allogeneic stem cell transplantation. TCRdb ran MiXCR on the RT-PCR reads and lists one entry per CDR3 protein. The data contain more than 150,000 distinct CDR3 sequences, approximately 24% of them singletons. The sequenced sample was blood, either unsorted or a sorted T cell fraction (not recorded which). These receptors were collected from a human donor who was either an allogeneic HSCT recipient or a stem cell or donor lymphocyte infusion donor (not recorded which). It is not recorded whose cells these are; they may come from a transplant donor.

This clonotype showed up just a few times. V and J are TRBV25-1 and TRBJ1-6; 7 nucleotides agree with TRBD1. The CDR3 loop spans 15 amino acids. With V trimmed by 7 bases and J by 6 bases, 9 bases remained unmatched. Germline V gene lookup returns CDR1 MGHDK and CDR2 SYGVNS. The CDR3 is CASKLTGAPNSPLHF. CDR3 sequence (DNA): TGTGCCAGCAAGCTAACAGGGGCCCCTAATTCACCCCTCCACTTT.

This clonotype has a handful of counts. The rearrangement links TRBV6-2 or TRBV6-3 to TRBJ2-7; a possible D gene is TRBD2 (5 bases). CDR3 length: 14 amino acids. Germline loops: CDR1 MNHEY, CDR2 SVGEGT. The germline V and J ends were trimmed by 10 bases and 5 bases, with 21 bases remaining between them. The CDR3 nucleotides read TGTGCCACCGATACCCATTCTAGCTTCCACGAGCAGTACTTC. Protein sequence: CATDTHSSFHEQYF.

The V call is TRBV4-1, the J call TRBJ1-2; 9 bases match TRBD1. Trimming took 5 bases from V and 14 from J; bases not matched to a gene: 18. This CDR3 is 15 amino acids long. From germline, CDR1 is MGHRA and CDR2 YSYEKL. The DNA of the CDR3 is TGCGCCAGCAGCGGGACCATCGGGCCTGGACAGGGGAGGACCTTC. Translation gives CASSGTIGPGQGRTF.

This clonotype was observed at least ten times. The rearrangement links TRBV12-3 or TRBV12-4 to TRBJ1-1; no definite D call. CDR3 length: 14 amino acids. Trimming stripped 1 base from V and 4 bases from J, with 10 bases between. The CDR3 DNA reads TGTGCCAGCAGTTTAGACAATCCGAGCACTGAAGCTTTCTTT. Translated, it gives CASSLDNPSTEAFF.

The chain joins TRBV27 to TRBJ1-3; 7 nucleotides line up with TRBD1. Looked up from germline, CDR1 is MNHEY and CDR2 is SMNVEV (reference sequence). This CDR3 is built from 16 residues. The trim removed 8 bases at V and 6 bases at J, leaving 16 bases unmatched. The DNA of the CDR3 is TGTGCCAGCGCGATGGATTCTAGGACAGGCGAAAACACCATATATTTT. Translation: CASAMDSRTGENTIYF.

This clonotype was counted a few times. The CDR3 bases are TGTGCCAGCAGCCGGGGCACAGATACGCAGTATTTT. Translating gives CASSRGTDTQYF. The chain is built from TRBV7-2 and TRBJ2-3, with no clear D. CDR1 and CDR2 (germline): SGHTA, FQGNSA. Trimming removed 5 bases at V and 1 base at J, with 4 bases between. The CDR3 length is 12 residues.

The chain is built from TRBV7-9 and TRBJ2-1; D remains unclear. V was clipped by 7 bases and J by 8 bases, with 9 bases between them. Germline V gene data show CDR1 as SEHNR and CDR2 as FQNEAQ (reference sequence). CDR3 size: 11 residues. CDR3: CASTFPYEQFF. DNA for the CDR3: TGTGCCAGCACCTTCCCTTATGAGCAGTTCTTC.

The CDR3, as DNA: TGTGCCAGCAGCTACGGACAGGGGGACAATCAGCCCCAGCATTTT. This gives the protein CASSYGQGDNQPQHF. This rearrangement joins TRBV7-9 to TRBJ1-5; 10 nucleotides match TRBD1. The V gene's germline CDR1 is SEHNR and CDR2 FQNEAQ (reference sequence). Trimming at V came to 4 bases and at J to 3 bases, leaving 3 bases not matched to a gene. The CDR3 runs to 15 residues.

This clonotype has only a few counts. The rearrangement uses TRBV4-2 and TRBJ1-3, with D perhaps TRBD1 (6 bases). This CDR3 has 17 residues. V shed 2 bases and J shed 0 bases, with 14 bases lying between them. The germline V gene encodes CDR1 LGHNA and CDR2 YNFKEQ. The DNA of the CDR3 is TGTGCCAGCAGCCAAAGGCAGGGGTCTAACTCTGGAAACACCATATATTTT. Translated: CASSQRQGSNSGNTIYF.

The chain links TRBV20-1 to TRBJ1-4, with D possibly matching TRBD1 (6 bases). V was pared by 6 bases and J by 0 bases, with 14 bases between. CDR1 and CDR2 from the germline V gene are DFQATT and SNEGSKA (reference sequence). The CDR3 has 15 residues. The DNA of the CDR3 is TGCAGTGCCACCAGGGGCGGTGCAACTAATGAAAAACTGTTTTTT. Translating it yields CSATRGGATNEKLFF.

The table lists this clonotype with a few counts. The rearrangement joins TRBV5-1 to TRBJ1-6; a weak D match, TRBD1 (5 bases). The germline gives CDR1 SGHRS, CDR2 YFSETQ. The V and J ends lost 4 bases and 8 bases respectively, with 10 bases between them. CDR3 size: 13 residues. CDR3 sequence (DNA): TGCGCCAGCAGCACGATCAGGGATTCACCCCTCCACTTT. Its translation: CASSTIRDSPLHF.

The CDR3: CASSYDRDGNQPQHF. CDR3 DNA: TGTGCCAGCAGTTACGACAGGGACGGCAATCAGCCCCAGCATTTT. The chain uses TRBV7-2 and TRBJ1-5, with TRBD1 matching 7 bases. Germline-derived CDR1 and CDR2 are SGHTA and FQGNSA. The length of the CDR3 is 15 residues. V shed 6 bases and J 2 bases; nucleotides not matched to a gene: 7. Complete variable domain (other parts from reference TRBV7-2 and TRBJ1-5): GAGVSQSPSNKVTEKGKDVELRCDPISGHTALYWYRQSLGQGLEFLIYFQGNSAPDKSGLPSDRFSAERTGGSVSTLTIQRTQQEDSAVYLCASSYDRDGNQPQHFGDGTRLSIL.

V gene TRBV12-3 or TRBV12-4 combines with J gene TRBJ2-7; D is perhaps TRBD2 (6 bases). Trimming removed 2 bases from V and 2 bases from J, with 7 bases in between. This CDR3 contains 13 residues. The CDR3 loop reads CASSLWGAYEQYF. The CDR3 coding sequence is TGTGCCAGCAGTTTATGGGGGGCCTACGAGCAGTACTTC.

This clonotype has just a few counts. The chain employs TRBV5-1 and TRBJ2-1, with D possibly being TRBD2 (5 bases). The CDR3 has 15 residues. Germline-derived CDR1 and CDR2 are SGHRS and YFSETQ. Trimming stripped 1 base from V and 7 bases from J, with 15 bases between. CDR3: CASSLSGVPGNEQFF. The CDR3 bases are TGCGCCAGCAGCTTGAGCGGAGTCCCTGGGAATGAGCAGTTCTTC.

The gene calls are TRBV12-3 or TRBV12-4 and TRBJ1-5, with 7 bases matching TRBD1. The junction had 8 bases not matched to a gene; V was cut back by 5 bases and J by 7 bases. The CDR3 loop spans 14 amino acids. CDR3 sequence (DNA): TGTGCCAGCAGTCTCGACAGGGTTGGGCAGCCCCAGCATTTT. Protein product: CASSLDRVGQPQHF.

This clonotype has just a few counts. The rearrangement uses TRBV20-1 and TRBJ2-3, with 7 bases aligning to TRBD1. Germline CDR1 and CDR2: DFQATT and SNEGSKA (reference sequence). Germline trimming cut 3 bases from V and 7 bases from J; bases unmatched to any gene: 7. The CDR3 has 13 amino acids. DNA for the CDR3: TGCAGTGCTAGTGGACAGGACCCTTATACGCAGTATTTT. Its translation: CSASGQDPYTQYF.

This clonotype was counted a few times. The chain has TRBV6-6 and TRBJ2-7; tentatively, D is TRBD2 (6 bases). The germline V gene has CDR1 MNHNY and CDR2 SVGAGI (reference sequence). V lost 9 bases and J lost 2, with 20 bases in between. The CDR3 runs 15 residues. The CDR3 sequence: CARPRKAGSAYEQYF. CDR3 coding DNA: TGTGCCAGGCCAAGAAAGGCGGGGTCCGCCTACGAGCAGTACTTC.

This clonotype was seen at least ten times. The V and J genes are TRBV7-9 and TRBJ1-2, with no clear D. Deletions cut 3 bases from V and 4 bases from J, with 9 bases between. CDR3 size: 13 residues. Germline V gene data show CDR1 as SEHNR and CDR2 as FQNEAQ (reference sequence). CDR3 nucleotides: TGTGCCAGCAGCTTCCCTAACAGCTATGGCTACACCTTC. This codes for CASSFPNSYGYTF.

V usage is TRBV21-1 and J usage is TRBJ2-2; TRBD1 is the table's D call, not checked against the DNA. TRBV21-1 is annotated as a pseudogene. The CDR3 sequence is 14 residues long. The CDR3, as DNA: TGTGCCAGCAGCACCCCGGGTGGGACCGGGGAGCTGTTTTTT. Residues: CASSTPGGTGELFF.

Only a few counts were recorded for this clonotype. Here the CDR3 reads CASSQWNNEQFF. As DNA, the CDR3 is TGTGCCAGCAGCCAATGGAACAATGAGCAGTTCTTC. The chain combines TRBV4-2 with TRBJ2-1; no firm D call. The V gene lost 2 bases and the J gene lost 5 bases, with 4 bases spanning the gap. Germline assignment: CDR1 LGHNA and CDR2 YNFKEQ. CDR3 length: 12 amino acids.

This clonotype has a handful of counts. This chain links TRBV7-9 with TRBJ1-6, with a possible D match to TRBD1 (6 bases). There are 15 residues in the CDR3. V was clipped by 4 bases and J by 7 bases, with 14 bases between them. The germline gives CDR1 SEHNR, CDR2 FQNEAQ (reference sequence). CDR3 in DNA: TGTGCCAGCAGCTCGATCGGGACATGGAATTCACCCCTCCACTTT. This gives the protein CASSSIGTWNSPLHF.

J is TRBJ2-2 and V is TRBV5-1, with a weak D call TRBD1 (5 bases). Trimming removed 5 bases from V and 2 bases from J, with 13 bases in between. The CDR3 sequence is 15 residues long. Germline assignment: CDR1 SGHRS and CDR2 YFSETQ. Written as DNA, the CDR3 is TGCGCCAGCAGAACCGACAGCGCCAACACCGGGGAGCTGTTTTTT. Protein: CASRTDSANTGELFF.

J is TRBJ2-5 and V is TRBV20-1; 7 bases match TRBD2. Trimming cost V 6 bases and J 2 bases; bases outside gene matches: 12. The CDR3 consists of 15 residues. The germline V gene encodes CDR1 DFQATT and CDR2 SNEGSKA (reference sequence). In DNA, the CDR3 is TGCAGTGCAACCCTCGAAGCGGGACGACAAGAGACCCAGTACTTC. It yields the protein CSATLEAGRQETQYF.

This chain uses TRBV4-3 with TRBJ2-5; D unresolved. V was clipped by 0 bases and J by 1 base, with 3 bases between them. The CDR3 is made up of 13 amino acids. Germline V gene sequence: CDR1 LGHNA, CDR2 YSLEER. The CDR3 spells CASSQDGQETQYF. The CDR3 nucleotides are TGCGCCAGCAGCCAAGATGGCCAAGAGACCCAGTACTTC.

This clonotype was detected only a few times. This chain links TRBV20-1 with TRBJ2-5, with TRBD1 matching over 7 bases. Trimming removed 3 bases from V and 2 bases from J; junction bases left unmatched: 6. The germline CDR1 and CDR2 sequences are DFQATT and SNEGSKA (reference sequence). This CDR3 comprises 14 residues. CDR3 nucleotides: TGCAGTGCTAGCCGGGACAGTATACAAGAGACCCAGTACTTC. This translates into CSASRDSIQETQYF.

This clonotype occurred a few times. The V and J genes are TRBV12-3 or TRBV12-4 and TRBJ2-7, with 8 bases matching TRBD1. The CDR3 has 14 amino acids. J was trimmed by 6 bases and V by 5 bases; bases with no gene match: 9. CDR3 nucleotides: TGTGCCAGCAGTACGGACAGGGTTTCGCTCGAGCAGTACTTC. Amino acid sequence: CASSTDRVSLEQYF.

This clonotype has more than one count but fewer than ten. The chain is built from TRBV12-3 or TRBV12-4 and TRBJ2-1; the match to TRBD2 covers 12 bases. CDR3 length: 14 residues. J lost 8 bases, V lost 4 bases, and 3 bases had no gene match. CDR3 loop: CASSWRLAGDEQFF. CDR3 coding DNA: TGTGCCAGCAGTTGGAGACTAGCGGGAGATGAGCAGTTCTTC.

V gene TRBV4-2 combines with J gene TRBJ2-5, with D maybe TRBD2 (6 bases). V lost 0 bases and J 4 bases, leaving 12 bases between the germline ends. The CDR3 length is 15 residues. The V gene's germline CDR1 is LGHNA and CDR2 YNFKEQ. CDR3 sequence (DNA): TGTGCCAGCAGCCAAGATCAGCAGGGAGGAGAGACCCAGTACTTC. Residues: CASSQDQQGGETQYF.

This clonotype was observed a handful of times. The CDR3 DNA follows: TGTGCCAGCAGCTCATGGGACAGACCGGGGCCCCAGCATTTT. It translates to CASSSWDRPGPQHF. The chain links TRBV7-2 to TRBJ1-5; 7 bases are a match to TRBD1. J was trimmed by 9 bases and V by 4 bases; bases with no gene match: 9. The CDR3 covers 14 residues. Looked up from germline, CDR1 is SGHTA and CDR2 is FQGNSA.

This clonotype was seen a handful of times. The rearrangement joins TRBV6-5 to TRBJ1-5; D not certain. The germline V gene has CDR1 MNHEY and CDR2 SVGAGI. V lost 6 bases and J 8 bases, leaving 17 bases between the germline ends. The CDR3 contains 14 residues. The CDR3 sequence: CASRPATVREPQHF. The CDR3 region has the DNA TGTGCCAGCAGGCCAGCCACCGTTAGGGAGCCCCAGCATTTT.

This clonotype is judged medium-sized. The V and J genes are TRBV5-6 and TRBJ1-1; D perhaps matches TRBD1 (6 bases). Trimming removed 1 base from V and 1 base from J, with 8 bases in between. Germline V lookup: CDR1 SGHDT, CDR2 YYEEEE. The CDR3 consists of 14 residues. The CDR3 sequence is CASSLPQGNTEAFF. CDR3 in DNA: TGTGCCAGCAGCTTGCCACAGGGGAACACTGAAGCTTTCTTT.

The sample holds a few counts of this clonotype. The chain employs TRBV9 and TRBJ2-7; no definite D call. With 4 bases removed from V and 3 bases from J, the gap between germline ends came to 11 bases. The length of the CDR3 is 13 residues. CDR1 is SGDLS and CDR2 is YYNGEE in the germline V gene. This CDR3 is CASSPGPNYEQYF. DNA for the CDR3: TGTGCCAGCAGCCCCGGCCCAAACTACGAGCAGTACTTC.